This T cell receptor (beta chain) is from a study of cytomegalovirus exposure and HLA in healthy donors. The V gene's germline CDR1 is LNHNV and CDR2 YYDKDF (reference sequence). The CDR3 sequence is 15 residues long. With 4 bases clipped from V and 6 bases from J, the junction kept 8 bases outside the gene matches. In the PCR, 60 Vbeta and 13 Jbeta primers were used. TCRdb's copy holds only in-frame clones and misses some; the assay was immunoSEQ multiplex PCR. This sample has about 160,000 clones, with roughly 85% found just once. Source material: PBMCs. V gene TRBV15 combines with J gene TRBJ2-4; the match to TRBD1 covers 8 bases. This receptor was taken from a boy between 2 and 15 years old in good health and CMV-seronegative. Here the CDR3 DNA reads TGTGCCACCAGCACCACACAGGGGGACGCAAACATTCAGTACTTC. Translated: CATSTTQGDANIQYF.